Shown below are 17 T cell receptor beta chains from a single sample sequenced in a study of cytomegalovirus exposure and HLA in healthy donors (dated by TCRdb to 2016 to 2017). Library preparation used the immunoSEQ multiplex PCR assay. For the multiplex PCR, a mixture combining 60 forward primers for TCR Vbeta segments and 13 reverse primers for TCR Jbeta segments was used. This is the immuneACCESS table as TCRdb keeps it, with only in-frame sequences that have V and J called. A part of the clones is gone; compared with another copy, unresolved V genes explain less than half, and the rest is unexplained. The sample table lists 150,000 or so clones, around 74% of them with a count of one. Together, the top ten hold about 2.3% of the sample. Sequenced sample: PBMCs. Every receptor here comes from a female donor in good health and CMV-seronegative.

This clone was seen a few times. Here the CDR3 DNA reads TGTGCCTGGAGTGCATCGGCCTACGAGCAGTACTTC. Translating it yields CAWSASAYEQYF. The chain links TRBV30 to TRBJ2-7; no reliable D call. V lost 1 base, J lost 2 bases, and 6 bases lay in between. This CDR3 has 12 residues. Looked up from germline, CDR1 is GTSNPN and CDR2 is SVGIG (reference sequence).

The rearrangement links TRBV7-9 to TRBJ2-1; 11 nucleotides line up with TRBD2. CDR1 and CDR2 from the germline V gene are SEHNR and FQNEAQ (reference sequence). The CDR3 is 17 residues long. V dropped 4 bases and J dropped 0; count of bases not matched to a gene: 5. CDR3 nucleotides: TGTGCCAGCAGCTCCAGACTAGCGGGGAGCTCCTACAATGAGCAGTTCTTC. It translates to CASSSRLAGSSYNEQFF.

This clone has just a few counts. The V gene is TRBV5-6, the J gene TRBJ1-3, with D unclear. With 4 bases removed from V and 0 bases from J, the gap between germline ends came to 8 bases. This CDR3 spans 14 amino acids. Germline loops: CDR1 SGHDT, CDR2 YYEEEE. The CDR3 reads CASSPEYSGNTIYF. CDR3 DNA: TGTGCCAGCAGCCCTGAGTACTCTGGAAACACCATATATTTT.

The V gene is TRBV9, the J gene TRBJ2-7; D possibly corresponds to TRBD1 (6 bases). Germline CDR1 reads SGDLS; CDR2 reads YYNGEE. The CDR3 consists of 14 residues. The V gene lost 4 bases and the J gene lost 0 bases, with 11 bases spanning the gap. For the CDR3, the DNA is TGTGCCAGCAGCCCGGGACATTCCTCCTACGAGCAGTACTTC. Encoded protein: CASSPGHSSYEQYF.

The chain employs TRBV7-9 and TRBJ2-7; weak D call: TRBD2 (6 bases). The CDR3 runs 11 residues. V was clipped by 5 bases and J by 7 bases, with 9 bases between them. Germline CDR1 reads SEHNR; CDR2 reads FQNEAQ (reference sequence). The CDR3 DNA reads TGTGCCAGCAGCCCGGGAGTGGAGCAGTACTTC. Its translation: CASSPGVEQYF.

This chain joins TRBV28 and TRBJ1-1, with 8 positions matching TRBD1. The CDR3 sequence is 15 residues long. Trimming removed 5 bases from V and 3 bases from J; junction bases left unmatched: 8. The germline V gene has CDR1 MDHEN and CDR2 SYDVKM. CDR3 loop: CASSTGQGLYTEAFF. CDR3 nucleotides: TGTGCCAGCAGTACCGGACAGGGCCTTTACACTGAAGCTTTCTTT.

The chain uses TRBV27 and TRBJ2-7; D gene ambiguous. The CDR3 is 14 amino acids. Germline V CDR1 and CDR2: MNHEY, SMNVEV (reference sequence). V lost 4 bases and J 0 bases, leaving 10 bases between the germline ends. The chain's CDR3 is CASSWAGSSYEQYF. The CDR3 bases are TGTGCCAGCAGTTGGGCAGGTAGCTCCTACGAGCAGTACTTC.

This clone appeared a few times. V gene TRBV7-9 combines with J gene TRBJ1-2, with 12 positions matching TRBD1. Trimming at V came to 11 bases and at J to 5 bases, leaving 6 bases not matched to a gene. There are 13 residues in the CDR3. The germline gives CDR1 SEHNR, CDR2 FQNEAQ (reference sequence). The CDR3 region is CAGGTGGAYGYTF. The CDR3 nucleotides read TGTGCCGGGGGGACAGGGGGCGCGTATGGCTACACCTTC.

This clone was seen a single time. The V gene is TRBV27, the J gene TRBJ2-2; 7 bases fit TRBD1. Germline values: CDR1 MNHEY, CDR2 SMNVEV (reference sequence). The J segment lost 8 bases and the V segment lost 8 bases, leaving 11 bases of the junction unmatched. The CDR3 has 14 residues. CDR3 in amino acids: CASSLRQGQGELFF. Here the CDR3 DNA reads TGTGCCAGCTCCCTTCGACAGGGACAAGGGGAGCTGTTTTTT.

This chain joins TRBV6-1 and TRBJ1-5; D is ambiguous. The CDR3 loop spans 14 amino acids. Germline CDR1 is MNHNS and CDR2 is SASEGT. V was shortened by 8 bases and J by 2 bases, with 13 bases between the two germline ends. CDR3 region: CASWAQRGNQPQHF. In nucleotides, the CDR3 is TGTGCCAGCTGGGCACAGCGGGGCAATCAGCCCCAGCATTTT.

The J gene is TRBJ2-7, the V gene TRBV5-1, with a weak D call TRBD2 (5 bases). Trimming stripped 3 bases from V and 3 bases from J, with 10 bases between. This CDR3 spans 13 amino acids. Germline CDR1 SGHRS, CDR2 YFSETQ. The CDR3 spells CASSSSGVYEQYF. The DNA for the CDR3 is TGCGCCAGCAGCTCGTCCGGGGTCTACGAGCAGTACTTC.

The J gene is TRBJ2-7, the V gene TRBV11-2, with D possibly TRBD2 on 5 matching bases. V lost 1 base and J 2 bases, leaving 9 bases between the germline ends. Germline CDR1 reads SGHAT; CDR2 reads FQNNGV. The CDR3 totals 14 residues. The CDR3 protein is CASSLVVGAYEQYF. CDR3 DNA: TGTGCCAGCAGCTTAGTGGTCGGGGCCTACGAGCAGTACTTC.

The chain recombines TRBV29-1 with TRBJ2-5, with D perhaps TRBD1 (6 bases). V was clipped by 6 bases and J by 1 base, with 12 bases between them. CDR1 is SQVTM and CDR2 is ANQGSEA in the germline V gene. This CDR3 comprises 13 residues. The CDR3 loop reads CSVASGAQETQYF. CDR3 coding DNA: TGCAGCGTCGCTTCAGGGGCCCAAGAGACCCAGTACTTC.

This clone appeared a few times. The chain employs TRBV27 and TRBJ2-1, with 10 bases matching TRBD2. There are 15 residues in the CDR3. Germline V lookup: CDR1 MNHEY, CDR2 SMNVEV (reference sequence). J gave up 7 bases and V 5 bases, and 8 bases lay outside the gene matches. The CDR3 sequence: CASSPPSGRRNEQFF. Written as DNA, the CDR3 is TGTGCCAGCAGTCCACCTAGCGGGAGACGGAATGAGCAGTTCTTC.

The chain links TRBV27 to TRBJ2-7; 7 nucleotides agree with TRBD1. Trimming at V came to 0 bases and at J to 5 bases, leaving 4 bases not matched to a gene. Germline V gene data show CDR1 as MNHEY and CDR2 as SMNVEV (reference sequence). CDR3 length equals 14 residues. In DNA, the CDR3 is TGTGCCAGCAGTTTATCACAGGGGACCGACGAGCAGTACTTC. This gives the protein CASSLSQGTDEQYF.

The V gene is TRBV7-2, the J gene TRBJ2-1; 10 nucleotides line up with TRBD2. With V trimmed by 5 bases and J by 4 bases, 11 bases remained unmatched. Germline CDR1 SGHTA, CDR2 FQGNSA. The CDR3 length is 17 residues. CDR3: CASSLRPSGGAYNEQFF. CDR3 nucleotides: TGTGCCAGCAGCCTTAGACCTAGCGGGGGAGCTTACAATGAGCAGTTCTTC.

The V and J genes are TRBV19 and TRBJ2-7; 14 bases map to TRBD2. The CDR3 totals 15 residues. V shed 11 bases, J shed 5 bases, and the junction held 11 bases outside the gene matches. Germline CDR1 reads LNHDA; CDR2 reads SQIVND (reference sequence). The CDR3 sequence: CASRGLAGVENEQYF. In nucleotides, the CDR3 is TGTGCCTCACGGGGACTAGCGGGAGTAGAGAACGAGCAGTACTTC.